The 12 T cell receptor beta chains in this list originate from one sample, sequenced in a study of T-cell memory formation after mild COVID-19. TCRdb re-called the 5' RACE reads through MiXCR, storing one row per CDR3 protein. The table has about 170,000 distinct CDR3 sequences, 13% seen once. Material for sequencing was PBMCs or a T cell subset sorted from them (not recorded which). Every receptor here comes from a man between 18 and 29 years old who had mild COVID-19 (a few samples of this study predate the infection). Cell type and time point are not known.

The gene calls are TRBV12-3 or TRBV12-4 and TRBJ1-6; tentatively, D is TRBD1 (5 bases). V gave up 3 bases and J gave up 9 bases, with 15 bases separating them. This CDR3 region has 15 residues. CDR3 in DNA: TGTGCCAGCAGTTTCCACTCAGGGTATCGTTCACCCCTCCACTTT. This sequence encodes CASSFHSGYRSPLHF.

The chain has TRBV29-1 and TRBJ2-3; TRBD1 is a possible D gene (5 bases). The CDR3 length is 17 residues. V gave up 4 bases and J gave up 5 bases, with 25 bases separating them. Looked up from germline, CDR1 is SQVTM and CDR2 is ANQGSEA. Here the CDR3 reads CSVVVPPGRAIKDTQYF. The CDR3 DNA is TGCAGCGTTGTCGTTCCACCCGGCAGGGCGATTAAAGATACGCAGTATTTT.

This clonotype was observed a handful of times. This chain uses TRBV7-2 with TRBJ2-7; no firm D call. The CDR3 loop spans 12 amino acids. Trimming took off 5 bases at V and 6 bases at J, with 11 bases between the two ends. Per germline, CDR1 SGHTA and CDR2 FQGNSA. This CDR3 reads CASSSPTREQYF. The CDR3 bases are TGTGCCAGCAGCAGCCCCACCCGCGAGCAGTACTTC. The variable domain in full, with the rest retrieved from reference TRBV7-2 and TRBJ2-7, is GAGVSQSPSNKVTEKGKDVELRCDPISGHTALYWYRQSLGQGLEFLIYFQGNSAPDKSGLPSDRFSAERTGGSVSTLTIQRTQQEDSAVYLCASSSPTREQYFGPGTRLTVT.

The genes are TRBV20-1 and TRBJ2-1; 9 bases line up with TRBD2. The CDR3 runs to 15 residues. Germline-derived CDR1 and CDR2 are DFQATT and SNEGSKA (reference sequence). Trimming took 0 bases from V and 3 from J; bases not matched to a gene: 3. The CDR3 DNA is TGCAGTGCTAGAGACCGGCGGGGGGGCTACAATGAGCAGTTCTTC. Its protein is CSARDRRGGYNEQFF.

V gene TRBV10-3 combines with J gene TRBJ2-3, with D uncertain. CDR3 length equals 14 residues. CDR1 and CDR2 from the germline V gene are ENHRY and SYGVKD. Trimming took off 0 bases at V and 4 bases at J, with 8 bases between the two ends. DNA of the CDR3: TGTGCCATCAGTGAGTCGGGAATGGCAGATACGCAGTATTTT. Translation: CAISESGMADTQYF.

This clonotype was recorded at least ten times. This CDR3 reads CASSQGLAGLVETQYF. CDR3 bases: TGTGCCAGCAGCCAAGGGCTGGCGGGGCTGGTAGAGACCCAGTACTTC. This rearrangement joins TRBV4-2 to TRBJ2-5; the D gene is possibly TRBD2 (6 bases). Looked up from germline, CDR1 is LGHNA and CDR2 is YNFKEQ. The CDR3 covers 16 residues. V was shortened by 1 base and J by 4 bases, with 16 bases between the two germline ends.

The rearrangement uses TRBV7-9 and TRBJ2-2, with TRBD2 matching over 7 bases. Germline CDR1 is SEHNR and CDR2 is FQNEAQ (reference sequence). CDR3 length equals 16 residues. Trimming cost V 0 bases and J 5 bases; bases outside gene matches: 6. CDR3 DNA sequence: TGTGCCAGCAGCTTAGCCGGGACTACCTATACCGGGGAGCTGTTTTTT. This codes for CASSLAGTTYTGELFF.

Only one count was recorded for this clonotype. The chain couples TRBV9 to TRBJ2-7; possible D gene TRBD2, 7 bases. The J call may not be correct, given that the DNA end is closer to TRBJ2-1. The CDR3 covers 12 residues. CDR1 SGDLS and CDR2 YYNGEE come from the germline V gene. As DNA, the CDR3 is TGTGCCAGCGGGGGGGCGGAGAATGAGCAGTTCTTC. Protein product: CASGGAENEQFF.

This clonotype was found a few times. The V call is TRBV2, the J call TRBJ1-1; D gene uncertain. V lost 3 bases, J lost 0 bases, and 20 bases lay in between. The CDR3 loop spans 18 amino acids. Germline loops: CDR1 SNHLY, CDR2 FYNNEI. The DNA for the CDR3 is TGTGCCAGCAGTGAGAACTGGCCGAGGCGTGTGGTGAACACTGAAGCTTTCTTT. It encodes CASSENWPRRVVNTEAFF.

CDR3 residues: CASGVLYGYTF. In DNA, the CDR3 is TGTGCCAGCGGAGTGCTTTATGGCTACACCTTC. The gene calls are TRBV6-5 and TRBJ1-2; D is ambiguous. The CDR3 is 11 residues long. V was shortened by 8 bases and J by 5 bases, with 9 bases between the two germline ends. Germline-derived CDR1 and CDR2 are MNHEY and SVGAGI.

The sample holds many counts of this clonotype. V usage is TRBV5-1 and J usage is TRBJ1-2, with D hard to call. The CDR3 loop spans 13 amino acids. The V and J ends lost 0 bases and 2 bases respectively, with 5 bases between them. CDR1 is SGHRS, CDR2 YFSETQ, per germline. CDR3 bases: TGCGCCAGCAGCTTGGAACAGAACTATGGCTACACCTTC. Translation: CASSLEQNYGYTF. The whole variable domain, filled in from reference TRBV5-1 and TRBJ1-2, reads KAGVTQTPRYLIKTRGQQVTLSCSPISGHRSVSWYQQTPGQGLQFLFEYFSETQRNKGNFPGRFSGRQFSNSRSEMNVSTLELGDSALYLCASSLEQNYGYTFGSGTRLTVV.

This clonotype was detected ten times or more. The rearrangement joins TRBV7-9 to TRBJ2-1; D call uncertain. The germline V and J ends were trimmed by 1 base and 3 bases, with 13 bases remaining between them. Per the germline V gene, CDR1 is SEHNR and CDR2 is FQNEAQ (reference sequence). The CDR3 runs 16 residues. The CDR3 region has the DNA TGTGCCAGCAGCTTAGGGGGTGTCCTCAACTACAATGAGCAGTTCTTC. Its translation is CASSLGGVLNYNEQFF.